This T cell receptor beta chain appears in the sequencing data of a study of vaccination effects on CD4 cells after COVID-19. TCRdb keeps only in-frame clones here, not all; method: immunoSEQ multiplex PCR. Among tens of thousands of clones listed, more than 70% were seen once. Note on this clone: No antigen is known for it.

Per the germline V gene, CDR1 is SGHRS and CDR2 is YFSETQ. V shed 2 bases and J shed 7 bases, with 18 bases lying between them. CDR3 length: 16 residues. Overall study findings and caveats: Clones arising from infection and from vaccination showed marked clonal contraction late after vaccination.

Prior to sequencing, the ViraFEST assay stimulated PBMC with viral peptide pools, which expanded the antigen-specific CD4+ T cells. When around nine days of culture had elapsed, CD4+ T cells were isolated. Each person got two doses of an mRNA SARS-CoV-2 vaccine, BNT162b2 or mRNA-1273. On day 3 and again on day 7, half the medium was replaced with IL-2 medium. The chain employs TRBV5-1 and TRBJ1-4; possible D gene TRBD1, 6 bases. The source material was CD4+ T cells from PBMCs cultured with HCoV-229E spike peptides, sampled after COVID-19 vaccination. The TCR originated in a human donor who received a COVID-19 vaccine. The CDR3 nucleotides are TGCGCCAGCAGCTTAAGGCAGGGGATTGAAGGTGAAAAACTGTTTTTT. Translation: CASSLRQGIEGEKLFF.